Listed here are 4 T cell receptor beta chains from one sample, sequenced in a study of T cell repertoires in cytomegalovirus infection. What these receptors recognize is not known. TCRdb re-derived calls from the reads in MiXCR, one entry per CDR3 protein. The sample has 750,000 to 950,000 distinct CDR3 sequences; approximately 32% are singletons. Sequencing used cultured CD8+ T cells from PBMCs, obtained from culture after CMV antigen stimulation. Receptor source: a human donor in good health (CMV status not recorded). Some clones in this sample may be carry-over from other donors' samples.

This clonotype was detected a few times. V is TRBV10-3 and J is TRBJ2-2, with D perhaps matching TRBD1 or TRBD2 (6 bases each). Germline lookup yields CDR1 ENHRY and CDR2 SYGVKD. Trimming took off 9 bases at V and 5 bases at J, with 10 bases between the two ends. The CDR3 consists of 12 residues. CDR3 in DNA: TGTGCCATTCGGGGGCTAACCGGGGAGCTGTTTTTT. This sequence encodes CAIRGLTGELFF.

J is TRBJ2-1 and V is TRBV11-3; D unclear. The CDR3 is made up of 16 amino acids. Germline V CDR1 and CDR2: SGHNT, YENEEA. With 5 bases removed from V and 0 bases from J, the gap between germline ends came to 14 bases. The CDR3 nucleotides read TGTGCCAGCAGCCAAGTCGGGTTGAGCTCCTACAATGAGCAGTTCTTC. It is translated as CASSQVGLSSYNEQFF.

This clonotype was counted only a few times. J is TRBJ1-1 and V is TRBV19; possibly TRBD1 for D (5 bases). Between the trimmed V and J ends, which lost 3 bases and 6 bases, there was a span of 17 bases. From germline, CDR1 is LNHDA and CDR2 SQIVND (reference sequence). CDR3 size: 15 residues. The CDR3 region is CASSIPGLGTSEAFF. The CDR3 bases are TGTGCCAGTAGTATCCCGGGACTAGGGACCTCTGAAGCTTTCTTT.

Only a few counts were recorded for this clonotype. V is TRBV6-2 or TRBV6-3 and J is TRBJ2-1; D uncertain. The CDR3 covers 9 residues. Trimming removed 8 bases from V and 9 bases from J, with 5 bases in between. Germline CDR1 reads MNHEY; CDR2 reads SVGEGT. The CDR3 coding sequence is TGTGCCAGCGGTGGTGAGCAGTTCTTC. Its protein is CASGGEQFF.